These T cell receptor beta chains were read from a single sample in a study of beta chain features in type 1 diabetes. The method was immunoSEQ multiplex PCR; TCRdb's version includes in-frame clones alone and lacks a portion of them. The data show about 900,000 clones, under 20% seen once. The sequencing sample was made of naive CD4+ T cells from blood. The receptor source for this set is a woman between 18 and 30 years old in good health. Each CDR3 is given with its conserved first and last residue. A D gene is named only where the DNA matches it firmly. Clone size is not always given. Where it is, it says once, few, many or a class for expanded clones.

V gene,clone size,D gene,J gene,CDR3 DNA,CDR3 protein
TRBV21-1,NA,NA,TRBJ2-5,TGTGCCAGCAGCAAAGTAGGGGGCAGGGGGCAAGTGGAGACCCAGTACTTC,CASSKVGGRGQVETQYF
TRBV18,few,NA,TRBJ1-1,TGTGCCAGCTCAGTCGTGAACACTGAAGCTTTCTTT,CASSVVNTEAFF
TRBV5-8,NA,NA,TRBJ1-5,TGTGCCAGCAACTGGGGTCCCCTGGGAGAGCCCCAGCATTTT,CASNWGPLGEPQHF
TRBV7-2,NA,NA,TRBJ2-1,TGTGCCAGCAGCTTTTACGGGAGCACCAATGAGCAGTTCTTC,CASSFYGSTNEQFF
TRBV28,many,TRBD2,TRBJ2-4,TGTGCCAGCAGTTCCCACGGACTAGCGGGACGGTTAGTCATTCAGTACTTC,CASSSHGLAGRLVIQYF
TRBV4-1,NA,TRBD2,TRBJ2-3,TGCGCCAGCAGCCAAGGGCAGGTAGCGGGGAGCACAGATACGCAGTATTTT,CASSQGQVAGSTDTQYF
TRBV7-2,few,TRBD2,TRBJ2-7,TGTGCCAGCAGCCCTCGGACTAGCGGCCCCTACGAGCAGTACTTC,CASSPRTSGPYEQYF
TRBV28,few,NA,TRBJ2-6,TGTGCCAGCAGTTGGTCAAAATTTACCAACGTCCTGACTTTC,CASSWSKFTNVLTF
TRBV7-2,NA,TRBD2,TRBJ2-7,TGTGCCAGCAGCTTAGTCAGCAAGGGACTAGCGGACCCCTACGAGCAGTACTTC,CASSLVSKGLADPYEQYF
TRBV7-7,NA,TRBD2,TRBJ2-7,TGTGCTAGCAGCTTTGGCTCCGGGACTAGCGAGTACGAGCAGTACTTC,CASSFGSGTSEYEQYF
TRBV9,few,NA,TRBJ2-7,TGTGCCAGCAGCGTAGGGTTAGGGGACGAGCAGTACTTC,CASSVGLGDEQYF
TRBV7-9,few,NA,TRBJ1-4,TGTGCCAGCAGCTTTAGTGAGGGTCGGGGCGATGAAAAACTGTTTTTT,CASSFSEGRGDEKLFF
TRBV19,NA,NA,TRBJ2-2,TGTGCCAGTAGTATTGGCGGAGGAACCGGGGAGCTGTTTTTT,CASSIGGGTGELFF
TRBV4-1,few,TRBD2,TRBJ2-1,TGCGCCAGCAGCCAGGATACTAGCGGGAGTCGTCATGAGCAGTTCTTC,CASSQDTSGSRHEQFF
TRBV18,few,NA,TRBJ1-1,TGTGCCAGCTCACTACCCCTCCGGGACACTGAAGCTTTCTTT,CASSLPLRDTEAFF
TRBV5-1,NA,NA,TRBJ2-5,TGCGCCAGCTCGGTCGGGGGATTCCAAGAGACCCAGTACTTC,CASSVGGFQETQYF
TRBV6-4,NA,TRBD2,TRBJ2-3,TGTGCCAGCAGCACCAGGGGAGCGGGAGATAGCACAGATACGCAGTATTTT,CASSTRGAGDSTDTQYF
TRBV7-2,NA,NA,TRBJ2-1,TGTGCCAGCAGCCGGACCGTAGGTACCTACAATGAGCAGTTCTTC,CASSRTVGTYNEQFF
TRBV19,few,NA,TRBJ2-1,TGTGCCAGTATCGGAGGGGAGTCGAGAAATGAGCAGTTCTTC,CASIGGESRNEQFF
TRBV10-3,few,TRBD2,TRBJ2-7,TGTGCCATCAGTGAGTCTAGCGGGAGGCTTGACGAGCAGTACTTC,CAISESSGRLDEQYF
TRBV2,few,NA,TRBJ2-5,TGTGCCAGCAGTGAAGGAACTTTACAAGAGACCCAGTACTTC,CASSEGTLQETQYF
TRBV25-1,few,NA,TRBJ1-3,TGTGCCGTATGGGGAGGATCTGGAAACACCATATATTTT,CAVWGGSGNTIYF
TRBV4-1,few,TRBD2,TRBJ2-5,TGCGCCAGCAGCCAAGCAAATAGCGGGAGGGGTTTTGTTTGGGAGACCCAGTACTTC,CASSQANSGRGFVWETQYF
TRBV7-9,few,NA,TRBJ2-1,TGTGCCAGCAGCTCTGGACCAAGACATTCCTACAATGAGCAGTTCTTC,CASSSGPRHSYNEQFF
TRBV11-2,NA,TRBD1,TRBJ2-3,TGTGCCAGCAGCTATCCGGGACAGGGCACAGATACGCAGTATTTT,CASSYPGQGTDTQYF
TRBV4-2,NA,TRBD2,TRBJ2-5,TGTGCCAGCAGCCAAGGTTTAGCGGGAGCCAACGGAGAGACCCAGTACTTC,CASSQGLAGANGETQYF
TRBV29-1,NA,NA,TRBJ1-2,TGCAGCGTTCAGAAGGCCAGTGCCTATGGCTACACCTTC,CSVQKASAYGYTF
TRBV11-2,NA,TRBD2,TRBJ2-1,TGTGCCAGCAGGTATAAACCGGGACTAGCGGGACACTACAATGAGCAGTTCTTC,CASRYKPGLAGHYNEQFF
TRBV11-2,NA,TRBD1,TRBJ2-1,TGTGCCAGCAGCTTAGATCATAAGGGCCGGGACAGGGGGTTCTTC,CASSLDHKGRDRGFF
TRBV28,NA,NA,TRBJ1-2,TGTGCCAGCAAGAGTACAGATAGGATCTATGGCTACACCTTC,CASKSTDRIYGYTF
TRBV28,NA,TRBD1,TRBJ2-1,TGTGCCAGCAGTTTGCAGACAGGGGGGAGTGAGCAGTTCTTC,CASSLQTGGSEQFF
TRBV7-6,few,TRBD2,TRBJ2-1,TGTGCCAGCAGCTTGGGACTAGCGGGAGGGCGGGATGAGCAGTTCTTC,CASSLGLAGGRDEQFF
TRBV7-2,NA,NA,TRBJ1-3,TGTGCCAGCAGCTTCGCACAGGCCTCTGGAAACACCATATATTTT,CASSFAQASGNTIYF
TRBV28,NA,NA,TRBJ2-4,TGTGCCAGCAGTTTAGGTGGGAGGGCCAAAAACATTCAGTACTTC,CASSLGGRAKNIQYF
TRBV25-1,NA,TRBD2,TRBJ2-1,TGTGCCAGCAGTGAAGTAGCGGGCCTGGAGCAGTTCTTC,CASSEVAGLEQFF
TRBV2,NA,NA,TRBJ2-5,TGTGCCAGCAGTGGACAGTTCGAGACCCAGTACTTC,CASSGQFETQYF
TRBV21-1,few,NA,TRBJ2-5,TGTGCCAGCAGCCCTCAGGGGGACATGGCCACCCAGTACTTC,CASSPQGDMATQYF
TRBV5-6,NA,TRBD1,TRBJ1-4,TGTGCCAGCAGCTCAAGGGGGCCGAGTGAAAAACTGTTTTTT,CASSSRGPSEKLFF
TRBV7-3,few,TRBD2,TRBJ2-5,TGTGCCAGCAGCTTACGGGCTAGCGGACAAGAGACCCAGTACTTC,CASSLRASGQETQYF
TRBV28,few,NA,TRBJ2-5,TGTGCCAGCACCCTATTAGGACAAGAGACCCAGTACTTC,CASTLLGQETQYF
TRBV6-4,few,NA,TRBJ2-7,TGTGCCAGCAGTGGGGTTTATGGAGTACCGCCGGCCCGCGACGAGCAGTACTTC,CASSGVYGVPPARDEQYF
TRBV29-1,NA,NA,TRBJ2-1,TGCAGCGTTCGGGACACCTCCTACAATGAGCAGTTCTTC,CSVRDTSYNEQFF
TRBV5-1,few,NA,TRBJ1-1,TGCGCCAGCAGCCGGGACGGCGGCACTGAAGCTTTCTTT,CASSRDGGTEAFF
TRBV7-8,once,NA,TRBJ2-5,TGTGCCAGCAGCTTCAGCCTACTCCAAGAGACCCAGTACTTC,CASSFSLLQETQYF
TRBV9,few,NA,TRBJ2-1,TGTGCCAGCAGCGTAGTGGCCTTAAACAATGAGCAGTTCTTC,CASSVVALNNEQFF
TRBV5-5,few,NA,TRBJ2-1,TGTGCCTCCGGGGCCAGCTCCTACAATGAGCAGTTCTTC,CASGASSYNEQFF
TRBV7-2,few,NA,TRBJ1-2,TGTGCCAGCAGCCCCCAGGGCGGCTATGGCTACACCTTC,CASSPQGGYGYTF
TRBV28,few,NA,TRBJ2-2,TGTGCCAGCAGTGGGCCCTCAGGTCTTCGCACCGGGGAGCTGTTTTTT,CASSGPSGLRTGELFF
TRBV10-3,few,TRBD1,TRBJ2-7,TGTGCCATCAGAACCGGGACAGGGTACGAGCAGTACTTC,CAIRTGTGYEQYF